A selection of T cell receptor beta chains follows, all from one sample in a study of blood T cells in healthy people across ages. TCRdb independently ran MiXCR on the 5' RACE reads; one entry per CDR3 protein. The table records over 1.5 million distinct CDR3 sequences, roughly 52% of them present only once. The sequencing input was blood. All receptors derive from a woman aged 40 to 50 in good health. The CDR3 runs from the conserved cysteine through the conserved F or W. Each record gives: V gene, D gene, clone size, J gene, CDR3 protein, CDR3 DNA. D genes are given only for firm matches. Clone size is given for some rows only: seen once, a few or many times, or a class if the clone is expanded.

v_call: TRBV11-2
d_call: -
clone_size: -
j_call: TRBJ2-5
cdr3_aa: CASSLGRRGAETQYF
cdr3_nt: TGTGCCAGCAGCTTAGGACGTAGGGGTGCGGAGACCCAGTACTTC

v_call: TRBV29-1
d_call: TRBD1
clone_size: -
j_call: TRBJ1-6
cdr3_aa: CSARLTGGADSPLHF
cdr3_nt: TGCAGCGCACGCCTGACAGGGGGCGCGGATTCACCCCTCCACTTT

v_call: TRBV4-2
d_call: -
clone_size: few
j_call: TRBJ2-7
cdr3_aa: CASSQGSGTQGEQYF
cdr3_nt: TGTGCCAGCAGCCAAGGATCCGGGACCCAAGGGGAGCAGTACTTC

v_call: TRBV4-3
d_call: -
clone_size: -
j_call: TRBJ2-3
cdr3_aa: CASSAALTDTQYF
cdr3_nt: TGCGCCAGCTCAGCGGCCCTCACAGATACGCAGTATTTT

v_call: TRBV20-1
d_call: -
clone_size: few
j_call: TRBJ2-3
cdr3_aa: CSAGGKDTQYF
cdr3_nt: TGCAGTGCTGGAGGCAAAGATACGCAGTATTTT

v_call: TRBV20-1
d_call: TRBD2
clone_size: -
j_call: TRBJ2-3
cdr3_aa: CSASLLAGAGDTQYF
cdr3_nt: TGCAGTGCTTCCCTACTAGCGGGGGCGGGAGATACGCAGTATTTT

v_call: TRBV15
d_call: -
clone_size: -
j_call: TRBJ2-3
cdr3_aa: CATSSFRASTDTQYF
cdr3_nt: TGTGCCACCAGCAGCTTCAGGGCCAGCACAGATACGCAGTATTTT

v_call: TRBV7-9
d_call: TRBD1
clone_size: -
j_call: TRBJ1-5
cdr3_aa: CASSSPSGGGDAQPQHF
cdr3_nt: TGTGCCAGCAGCTCACCCTCAGGGGGGGGCGATGCACAGCCCCAGCATTTT

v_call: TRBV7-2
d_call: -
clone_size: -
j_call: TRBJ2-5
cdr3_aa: CASSLTGATVLQTQYF
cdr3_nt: TGTGCCAGCAGCTTAACCGGGGCCACAGTATTGCAGACCCAGTACTTC

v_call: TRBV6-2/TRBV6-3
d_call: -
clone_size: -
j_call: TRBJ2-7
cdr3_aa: CASSWKQPSAYEQYF
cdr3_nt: TGTGCCAGCAGTTGGAAACAACCCTCGGCCTACGAGCAGTACTTC

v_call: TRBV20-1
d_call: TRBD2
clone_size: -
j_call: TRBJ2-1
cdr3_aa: CSARQTGGSYNEQFF
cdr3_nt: TGCAGTGCTAGACAGACGGGGGGCTCCTACAATGAGCAGTTCTTC

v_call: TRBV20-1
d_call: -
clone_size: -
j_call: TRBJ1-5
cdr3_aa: CSASQRVYSNQPQHF
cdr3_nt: TGCAGTGCTTCACAGCGAGTATATAGCAATCAGCCCCAGCATTTT